The 28 T cell receptor beta chains in this list originate from one sample, sequenced in a study of shared clonotypes between healthy human individuals (dated by TCRdb to the early 2020s). Library method: the immunoSEQ multiplex PCR assay. The table was pulled from immuneACCESS by TCRdb, which kept in-frame rearrangements only. Such tables lose some clones; where checked, under half of the loss comes from unresolved V genes, and the rest has no known cause. This sample is represented by roughly 650,000 clones; around 97% of them were singletons. Around 0.06% of the sample comes from the top ten. Sample: naive CD4+ T cells sorted from blood. According to the study, the label for this sample's cell subset or site signals: CD45RA+ positively selected. All receptors come from a woman aged 25 to 39 in good health.

This sequence joins TRBV2 and TRBJ2-1; weak D call: TRBD2 (6 bases). V lost 5 bases and J lost 9, with 23 bases in between. Germline CDR1 is SNHLY and CDR2 is FYNNEI. This CDR3 comprises 16 residues. CDR3 loop: CASSPRAGTLGGEQFF. The CDR3 region has the DNA TGTGCCAGCAGTCCCCGGGCGGGGACCCTCGGGGGTGAGCAGTTCTTC. Looking up the rest from reference TRBV2 and TRBJ2-1 gives the full variable domain: EPEVTQTPSHQVTQMGQEVILRCVPISNHLYFYWYRQILGQKVEFLVSFYNNEISEKSEIFDDQFSVERPDGSNFTLKIRSTKLEDSAMYFCASSPRAGTLGGEQFFGPGTRLTVL.

V and J are TRBV5-8 and TRBJ2-5, with D perhaps matching TRBD1 (6 bases). In germline, CDR1 is SGHTS, CDR2 YDEGEE. V was trimmed by 4 bases and J by 1 base, leaving 11 bases between them. The CDR3 length is 14 residues. This CDR3 is CASSPQGLQETQYF. The DNA of the CDR3 is TGTGCCAGCAGCCCACAGGGCCTCCAAGAGACCCAGTACTTC.

The gene calls are TRBV7-8 and TRBJ2-5, with a weak D call TRBD2 (8 bases). The J call may be incorrect, as the DNA end agrees better with TRBJ2-7. Germline V gene lookup returns CDR1 SGHVS and CDR2 FQNEAQ. CDR3 size: 19 residues. This CDR3 reads CASSAQGFILAGTVYEQYF. CDR3 DNA sequence: TGTGCCAGCAGCGCACAGGGGTTCATTTTAGCGGGAACAGTCTACGAGCAGTACTTC.

The gene calls are TRBV28 and TRBJ2-5, with no clear D. Germline V gene sequence: CDR1 MDHEN, CDR2 SYDVKM. Trimming cost V 6 bases and J 1 base, with 9 bases left between them. The CDR3 has 13 residues. CDR3 loop: CASRQGIQETQYF. The CDR3 DNA follows: TGTGCCAGCAGGCAAGGAATCCAAGAGACCCAGTACTTC.

The J gene is TRBJ1-5, the V gene TRBV28; D remains ambiguous. V lost 3 bases and J lost 6, with 15 bases in between. CDR1 MDHEN and CDR2 SYDVKM come from the germline V gene. This CDR3 comprises 15 residues. CDR3: CASSLSGRTPQPQHF. The DNA for the CDR3 is TGTGCCAGCAGTTTGTCCGGGAGAACCCCTCAGCCCCAGCATTTT.

The chain is built from TRBV19 and TRBJ2-1; D is perhaps TRBD2 (5 bases). Per the germline V gene, CDR1 is LNHDA and CDR2 is SQIVND (reference sequence). Trimming took 3 bases from V and 9 from J, leaving 15 bases between them. The CDR3 is made up of 14 amino acids. CDR3 sequence reads: CASSILGEGAEQFF. The CDR3 nucleotides read TGTGCCAGTAGTATTTTAGGTGAGGGTGCTGAGCAGTTCTTC.

The chain employs TRBV2 and TRBJ1-5; a weak D match, TRBD1 (6 bases). With 2 bases removed from V and 6 bases from J, the gap between germline ends came to 14 bases. Germline-derived CDR1 and CDR2 are SNHLY and FYNNEI. The CDR3 covers 15 residues. The CDR3 sequence is CASSESRGRGQPQHF. The CDR3 coding sequence is TGTGCCAGCAGTGAATCCAGGGGTAGGGGTCAGCCCCAGCATTTT.

This clone was detected once. The chain recombines TRBV28 with TRBJ2-7; no reliable D call. Germline assignment: CDR1 MDHEN and CDR2 SYDVKM. The CDR3 consists of 15 residues. The V gene lost 6 bases and the J gene lost 5 bases, with 20 bases spanning the gap. CDR3 in amino acids: CASSLSAPNLHEQYF. The CDR3 DNA follows: TGTGCCAGCAGCCTGTCGGCCCCAAATCTCCACGAGCAGTACTTC.

V gene TRBV5-1 combines with J gene TRBJ1-1, with D perhaps matching TRBD1 (5 bases). Germline V lookup: CDR1 SGHRS, CDR2 YFSETQ. The CDR3 loop spans 14 amino acids. With 4 bases removed from V and 1 base from J, the gap between germline ends came to 11 bases. CDR3 loop: CASSTGTENTEAFF. In DNA form, the CDR3 reads TGCGCCAGCAGCACGGGGACGGAGAACACTGAAGCTTTCTTT.

The chain recombines TRBV4-1 with TRBJ1-6; D gene uncertain. Germline loops: CDR1 MGHRA, CDR2 YSYEKL. Between the trimmed V and J ends, which lost 1 base and 0 bases, there was a span of 13 bases. The CDR3 extends over 18 amino acids. DNA of the CDR3: TGCGCCAGCAGCCAAGTAGGCACCTTGAGCTCCTATAATTCACCCCTCCACTTT. Amino acids: CASSQVGTLSSYNSPLHF.

This clone was seen a single time. Other DNA sequences in the sample encode the same CDR3. V is TRBV5-1 and J is TRBJ2-7; 12 bases map to TRBD2. The CDR3 has 15 amino acids. Germline CDR1 SGHRS, CDR2 YFSETQ. Unmatched junction bases numbered 2, after V lost 4 bases and J lost 0 bases. Here the CDR3 reads CASSPTSGSSYEQYF. The DNA of the CDR3 is TGCGCCAGCAGCCCGACTAGCGGGAGCTCCTACGAGCAGTACTTC.

The V and J genes are TRBV10-3 and TRBJ2-7; TRBD2 agrees at 8 bases. Germline-derived CDR1 and CDR2 are ENHRY and SYGVKD. Trimming cost V 0 bases and J 9 bases; bases outside gene matches: 4. The CDR3 is 13 residues long. The CDR3 sequence: CAISESGLGAQYF. For the CDR3, the DNA is TGTGCCATCAGTGAGTCGGGACTAGGAGCGCAGTACTTC.

J is TRBJ2-6 and V is TRBV19, with D uncertain. CDR3 length: 16 amino acids. Germline assignment: CDR1 LNHDA and CDR2 SQIVND (reference sequence). V was pared by 6 bases and J by 0 bases, with 12 bases between. The CDR3 region has the DNA TGTGCCAGTAGCCCGATATGGGGCTCTGGGGCCAACGTCCTGACTTTC. Residues: CASSPIWGSGANVLTF.

This chain connects TRBV28 to TRBJ1-2; D is unclear. This CDR3 has 15 residues. CDR1 is MDHEN, CDR2 SYDVKM, per germline. V gave up 2 bases and J gave up 4 bases, with 14 bases separating them. The CDR3 region is CASSLGDEGVYGYTF. CDR3 DNA: TGTGCCAGCAGTTTAGGCGATGAGGGTGTCTATGGCTACACCTTC.

This clone was seen just once. This sequence joins TRBV28 and TRBJ1-5; D not resolved. This CDR3 has 13 amino acids. Germline V CDR1 and CDR2: MDHEN, SYDVKM. V was cut by 7 bases and J by 6 bases, with 13 bases left in between. The CDR3 region has the DNA TGTGCCAGCATTGCGGGTCTGGGTCAGCCCCAGCATTTT. Translated: CASIAGLGQPQHF.

J is TRBJ2-1 and V is TRBV7-9; the D is unclear. The CDR3 length is 17 residues. Trimming cost V 4 bases and J 6 bases, with 22 bases left between them. Germline lookup yields CDR1 SEHNR and CDR2 FQNEAQ (reference sequence). In DNA form, the CDR3 reads TGTGCCAGCAGCTCCCTAACTCCCGGATTCGTCTTCAATGAGCAGTTCTTC. It codes for CASSSLTPGFVFNEQFF.

The chain employs TRBV28 and TRBJ2-7; 7 nucleotides match TRBD1. The V segment lost 5 bases and the J segment 7 bases; nucleotides outside the gene matches: 8. Germline CDR1 MDHEN, CDR2 SYDVKM. The CDR3 runs to 13 residues. The CDR3 DNA sequence: TGTGCCAGCAGTACAACAGGGGTATGGGAGCAGTACTTC. Translating gives CASSTTGVWEQYF.

This rearrangement joins TRBV12-2 to TRBJ2-4. TRBV12-2 counts as a pseudogene. There are 16 residues in the CDR3. In nucleotides, the CDR3 is TGTGCAAGTCGCCCCAGGGGCGGGATAGGCAAAAACATTCAGTACTTC. Protein product: CASRPRGGIGKNIQYF.

This sequence joins TRBV5-1 and TRBJ2-7; D tentatively fits TRBD1 or TRBD2 (5 bases each). The CDR3 covers 15 residues. V was pared by 2 bases and J by 2 bases, with 14 bases between. The germline gives CDR1 SGHRS, CDR2 YFSETQ. CDR3 bases: TGCGCCAGCAGCTTAACCGGGACGAGAACCTACGAGCAGTACTTC. It codes for CASSLTGTRTYEQYF.

This clone was observed once. The chain is built from TRBV27 and TRBJ2-1; the match to TRBD2 covers 10 bases. Germline CDR1 reads MNHEY; CDR2 reads SMNVEV (reference sequence). The CDR3 is 14 amino acids. V dropped 11 bases and J dropped 7; count of bases not matched to a gene: 11. As DNA, the CDR3 is TGTGCCGCCGGAAGCGGGAGGGCCTTTAATGAGCAGTTCTTC. The encoded protein is CAAGSGRAFNEQFF.

The chain recombines TRBV19 with TRBJ1-5, with a tentative D call TRBD1 (6 bases). CDR1 is LNHDA, CDR2 SQIVND, per germline (reference sequence). V was trimmed by 3 bases and J by 4 bases, leaving 13 bases between them. There are 15 residues in the CDR3. DNA for the CDR3: TGTGCCAGTAGTATTTCGGCAGGGGCAAATCAGCCCCAGCATTTT. It encodes CASSISAGANQPQHF.

This rearrangement joins TRBV7-2 to TRBJ2-3; D tentatively reads TRBD1 or TRBD2 (6 bases each). Germline V gene sequence: CDR1 SGHTA, CDR2 FQGNSA. The CDR3 contains 16 residues. The V gene lost 3 bases and the J gene lost 0 bases, with 13 bases spanning the gap. The CDR3 DNA reads as TGTGCCAGCAGCTTTTTAGGGGGGCCGAGCACAGATACGCAGTATTTT. It translates to CASSFLGGPSTDTQYF.

The chain recombines TRBV28 with TRBJ2-3; 13 nucleotides line up with TRBD2. Germline V CDR1 and CDR2: MDHEN, SYDVKM. The CDR3 is made up of 17 amino acids. Trimming at V came to 6 bases and at J to 3 bases, leaving 9 bases not matched to a gene. CDR3 DNA sequence: TGTGCCAGCAGATGGACTAGCGGGAGCGTAATGACAGATACGCAGTATTTT. It is translated as CASRWTSGSVMTDTQYF. The full variable domain, with the rest looked up from reference TRBV28 and TRBJ2-3, is DVKVTQSSRYLVKRTGEKVFLECVQDMDHENMFWYRQDPGLGLRLIYFSYDVKMKEKGDIPEGYSVSREKKERFSLILESASTNQTSMYLCASRWTSGSVMTDTQYFGPGTRLTVL.

This sequence joins TRBV5-4 and TRBJ1-1; D unresolved. The germline V gene has CDR1 SGHNT and CDR2 YYREEE (reference sequence). Trimming shortened V by 0 bases and J by 4 bases, and 7 bases separated the two germline ends. The length of the CDR3 is 13 residues. The CDR3 spells CASSLDWGTEAFF. As DNA, the CDR3 is TGTGCCAGCAGCTTGGATTGGGGCACTGAAGCTTTCTTT.

Worth noting for this clone: This specimen includes other DNA sequences encoding the same CDR3. This chain joins TRBV14 and TRBJ2-5, with 9 bases lining up with TRBD2. The CDR3 extends over 18 amino acids. V lost 5 bases to trimming and J lost 4 bases; unmatched junction nucleotides: 17. Germline values: CDR1 SGHDN, CDR2 FVKESK. The CDR3 reads CASSWGRVREGPPETQYF. As DNA, the CDR3 is TGTGCCAGCAGCTGGGGGAGGGTGCGGGAGGGGCCCCCAGAGACCCAGTACTTC.

The V gene is TRBV28, the J gene TRBJ1-3; no firm D call. Germline V gene data show CDR1 as MDHEN and CDR2 as SYDVKM. This CDR3 region has 15 residues. V was pared by 5 bases and J by 7 bases, with 18 bases between. CDR3 in amino acids: CASSPSTPAGNTIYF. DNA for the CDR3: TGTGCCAGCAGTCCCTCGACGCCCGCAGGTAACACCATATATTTT.

The chain is built from TRBV5-1 and TRBJ1-4; D possibly corresponds to TRBD1 (5 bases). The V gene lost 4 bases and the J gene lost 7 bases, with 17 bases spanning the gap. The CDR3 runs to 15 residues. CDR1 and CDR2 from the germline V gene are SGHRS and YFSETQ. CDR3 in amino acids: CASSPLRQGGEKLFF. The CDR3 coding sequence is TGCGCCAGCAGCCCGCTAAGGCAGGGCGGTGAAAAACTGTTTTTT.

This chain uses TRBV6-1 with TRBJ2-7; D uncertain. Deletions cut 0 bases from V and 1 base from J, with 7 bases between. The CDR3 covers 14 residues. Looked up from germline, CDR1 is MNHNS and CDR2 is SASEGT. The CDR3 region is CASSEAGTSYEQYF. CDR3 DNA: TGTGCCAGCAGTGAAGCTGGCACTTCCTACGAGCAGTACTTC.